Sequencing of this T cell receptor beta chain was carried out in a study of T cell responses to AZD1222 COVID-19 vaccine. This CDR3 is built from 11 residues. Germline CDR1 is MNHNS and CDR2 is SASEGT. Between the trimmed V and J ends, which lost 2 bases and 11 bases, there was a span of 9 bases. Data came from immunoSEQ multiplex PCR; TCRdb stores just in-frame clones and leaves some out. The sample has around 210,000 clones, about 95% seen once. The specimen was peripheral blood, collected 28 days after the second dose of the MenACWY control vaccine. This clonotype was obtained from an adult who received the MenACWY meningococcal vaccine as a control. V usage is TRBV6-1 and J usage is TRBJ1-1; D unresolved. CDR3 sequence reads: CASSERTAAFF. The CDR3, as DNA: TGTGCCAGCAGTGAAAGGACCGCTGCTTTCTTT.